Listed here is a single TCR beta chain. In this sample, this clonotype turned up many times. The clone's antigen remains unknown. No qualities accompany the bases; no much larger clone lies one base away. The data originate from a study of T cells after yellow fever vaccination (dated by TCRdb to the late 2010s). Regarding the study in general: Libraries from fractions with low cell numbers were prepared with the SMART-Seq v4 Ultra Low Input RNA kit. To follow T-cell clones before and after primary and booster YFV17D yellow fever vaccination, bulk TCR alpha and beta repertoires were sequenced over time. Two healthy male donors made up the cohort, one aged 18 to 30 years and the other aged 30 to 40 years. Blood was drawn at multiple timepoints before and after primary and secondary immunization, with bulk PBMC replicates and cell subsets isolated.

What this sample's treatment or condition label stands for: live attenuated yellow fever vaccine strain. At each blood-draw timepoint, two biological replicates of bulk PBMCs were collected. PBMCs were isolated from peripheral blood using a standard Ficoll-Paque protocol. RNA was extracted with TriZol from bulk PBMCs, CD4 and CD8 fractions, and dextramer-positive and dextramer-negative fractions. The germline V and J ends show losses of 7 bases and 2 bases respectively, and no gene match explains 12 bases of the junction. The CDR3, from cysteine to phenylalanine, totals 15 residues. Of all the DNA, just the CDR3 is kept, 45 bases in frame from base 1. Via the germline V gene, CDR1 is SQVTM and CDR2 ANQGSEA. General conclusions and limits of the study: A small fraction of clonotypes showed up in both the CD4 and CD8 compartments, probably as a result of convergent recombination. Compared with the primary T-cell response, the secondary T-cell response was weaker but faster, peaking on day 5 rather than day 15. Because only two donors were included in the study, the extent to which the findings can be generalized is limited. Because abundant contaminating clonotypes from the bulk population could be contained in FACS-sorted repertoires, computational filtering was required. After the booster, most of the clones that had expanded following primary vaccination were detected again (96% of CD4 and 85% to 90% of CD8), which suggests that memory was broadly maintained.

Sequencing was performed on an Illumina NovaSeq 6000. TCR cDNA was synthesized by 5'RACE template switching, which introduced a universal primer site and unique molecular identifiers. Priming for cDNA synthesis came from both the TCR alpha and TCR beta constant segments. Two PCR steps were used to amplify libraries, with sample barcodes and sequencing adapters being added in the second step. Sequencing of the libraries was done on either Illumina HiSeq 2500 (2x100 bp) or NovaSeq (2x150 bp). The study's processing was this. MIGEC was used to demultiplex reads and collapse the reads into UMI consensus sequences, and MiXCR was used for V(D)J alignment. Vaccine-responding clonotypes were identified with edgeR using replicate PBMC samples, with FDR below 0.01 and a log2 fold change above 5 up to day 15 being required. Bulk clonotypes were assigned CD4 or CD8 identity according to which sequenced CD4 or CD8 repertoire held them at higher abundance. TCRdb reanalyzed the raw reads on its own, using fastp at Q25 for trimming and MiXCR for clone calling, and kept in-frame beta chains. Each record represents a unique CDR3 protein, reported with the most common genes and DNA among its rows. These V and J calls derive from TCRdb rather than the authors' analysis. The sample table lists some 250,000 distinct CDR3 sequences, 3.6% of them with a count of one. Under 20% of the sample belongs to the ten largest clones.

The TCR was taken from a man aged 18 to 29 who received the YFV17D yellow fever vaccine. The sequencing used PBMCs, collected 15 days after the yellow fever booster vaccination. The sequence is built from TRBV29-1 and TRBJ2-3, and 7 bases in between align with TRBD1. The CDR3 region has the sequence CSAAVGQDSTDTQYF. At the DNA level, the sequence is TGCAGCGCCGCGGTCGGACAGGATTCCACAGATACGCAGTATTTT.